Following are 17 T cell receptor beta chains from one sample sequenced in a study of T cells of healthy individuals. Each CDR3 protein gets one entry after TCRdb re-called the 5' RACE reads with MiXCR. Among more than 85,000 distinct CDR3 sequences listed, roughly a sixth were seen once. The origin of the receptors is a human donor in good health.

This chain connects TRBV12-3 or TRBV12-4 to TRBJ2-1, with D perhaps TRBD1 (5 bases). V was pared by 5 bases and J by 0 bases, with 11 bases between. The CDR3 has 15 amino acids. CDR3 region: CASSITGSSYNEQFF. The CDR3 coding sequence is TGTGCCAGCAGTATCACAGGAAGCTCCTACAATGAGCAGTTCTTC.

With regard to this clonotype: One end of the junction is discordant with germline, which a read error may explain. The chain is built from TRBV18 and TRBJ2-5, with D possibly matching TRBD1 (5 bases). Germline CDR1 reads KGHSH; CDR2 reads LQKENI. There are 15 residues in the CDR3. The CDR3 loop is CASSPRRTSQETKYF. For the CDR3, the DNA is TGTGCCAGCTCACCGCGTCGGACAAGCCAAGAGACCAAGTACTTC.

This clonotype was observed a handful of times. V usage is TRBV7-2 and J usage is TRBJ1-1; D not resolved. Germline CDR1 SGHTA, CDR2 FQGNSA. V dropped 4 bases and J dropped 2 bases, with 8 bases sitting between them. The CDR3 spans 13 residues. DNA for the CDR3: TGTGCCAGCAGCTCTTATACCAACACTGAAGCTTTCTTT. Translated, it gives CASSSYTNTEAFF. Filled out from reference TRBV7-2 and TRBJ1-1, the complete variable domain reads GAGVSQSPSNKVTEKGKDVELRCDPISGHTALYWYRQSLGQGLEFLIYFQGNSAPDKSGLPSDRFSAERTGGSVSTLTIQRTQQEDSAVYLCASSSYTNTEAFFGQGTRLTVV.

The chain couples TRBV10-3 to TRBJ2-1, with 12 bases matching TRBD2. Germline V gene lookup returns CDR1 ENHRY and CDR2 SYGVKD. The CDR3 length is 14 residues. The V gene end was trimmed by 10 bases and the J gene end by 7 bases; junction bases not matched to a gene: 8. The DNA for the CDR3 is TGTGCCACGGTGCAGACTAGCGGGGGAAATGAGCAGTTCTTC. It is translated as CATVQTSGGNEQFF.

This clonotype was picked up many times. The chain recombines TRBV3-1 with TRBJ2-1; D gene uncertain. With 1 base removed from V and 0 bases from J, the gap between germline ends came to 13 bases. The CDR3 is made up of 17 amino acids. Germline CDR1 LGHDT, CDR2 YNNKEL (reference sequence). The CDR3 is CASSQGSRHSSYNEQFF. The CDR3 DNA sequence: TGTGCCAGCAGCCAAGGTTCCCGACACAGCTCCTACAATGAGCAGTTCTTC.

This clonotype was counted between two and nine times. This chain joins TRBV5-1 and TRBJ2-2, with D unresolved. This CDR3 contains 16 residues. CDR1 and CDR2 (germline): SGHRS, YFSETQ. Trimming removed 4 bases from V and 0 bases from J, with 13 bases in between. As DNA, the CDR3 is TGCGCCAGCAGCCTGGCGGTATCAGCGAACACCGGGGAGCTGTTTTTT. It encodes CASSLAVSANTGELFF. Filled out from reference TRBV5-1 and TRBJ2-2, the complete variable domain reads KAGVTQTPRYLIKTRGQQVTLSCSPISGHRSVSWYQQTPGQGLQFLFEYFSETQRNKGNFPGRFSGRQFSNSRSEMNVSTLELGDSALYLCASSLAVSANTGELFFGEGSRLTVL.

J is TRBJ2-5 and V is TRBV6-5; no clear D. Germline CDR1 and CDR2: MNHEY and SVGAGI. The CDR3 length is 12 residues. V was cut by 6 bases and J by 5 bases, with 10 bases left in between. Written as DNA, the CDR3 is TGTGCCAGCAGGGACGGATCGGAGACCCAGTACTTC. Its protein product is CASRDGSETQYF.

This clonotype was recorded a few times. The V gene is TRBV5-5, the J gene TRBJ2-3, with D perhaps matching TRBD2 (5 bases). The CDR3 contains 15 residues. V was clipped by 4 bases and J by 0 bases, with 12 bases between them. Germline CDR1 reads SGHKS; CDR2 reads YYEKEE (reference sequence). The CDR3: CASSRQRISTDTQYF. Here the CDR3 DNA reads TGTGCCAGCAGCCGGCAGCGGATAAGCACAGATACGCAGTATTTT.

The chain carries TRBV13 and TRBJ1-3; no reliable D call. The germline gives CDR1 PRHDT, CDR2 FYEKMQ (reference sequence). There are 13 residues in the CDR3. The V end lost 1 base, the J end lost 5 bases, and 6 bases lay between the germline ends. In DNA, the CDR3 is TGTGCCAGCAGCTTAGAAGTCCGAAACACCATATATTTT. Its protein is CASSLEVRNTIYF. The whole variable domain, remainder taken from reference TRBV13 and TRBJ1-3, is AAGVIQSPRHLIKEKRETATLKCYPIPRHDTVYWYQQGPGQDPQFLISFYEKMQSDKGSIPDRFSAQQFSDYHSELNMSSLELGDSALYFCASSLEVRNTIYFGEGSWLTVV.

V gene TRBV28 combines with J gene TRBJ1-2; D perhaps matches TRBD1 (5 bases). Germline lookup yields CDR1 MDHEN and CDR2 SYDVKM. Between the trimmed V and J ends, which lost 6 bases and 0 bases, there was a span of 11 bases. The CDR3 spans 14 residues. DNA of the CDR3: TGTGCCAGCAGACGCGACAGTTCTAACTATGGCTACACCTTC. Translating it yields CASRRDSSNYGYTF.

There are a few counts of this clonotype. This chain joins TRBV7-2 and TRBJ2-1; D uncertain. The V end lost 1 base, the J end lost 6 bases, and 7 bases lay between the germline ends. Germline CDR1 is SGHTA and CDR2 is FQGNSA. CDR3 size: 13 residues. Here the CDR3 reads CASSLGQLNEQFF. The DNA of the CDR3 is TGTGCCAGCAGCTTAGGCCAGCTCAATGAGCAGTTCTTC.

The chain uses TRBV30 and TRBJ2-1; 11 bases line up with TRBD1. Germline V CDR1 and CDR2: GTSNPN, SVGIG (reference sequence). This CDR3 region has 16 residues. V gave up 3 bases and J gave up 4 bases; unmatched junction bases: 8. CDR3 loop: CAWSVTWDRGYNEQFF. Written as DNA, the CDR3 is TGTGCCTGGAGCGTGACTTGGGACAGGGGGTACAATGAGCAGTTCTTC.

This clonotype was counted a few times. This rearrangement joins TRBV20-1 to TRBJ1-4; 7 bases match TRBD1. There are 14 residues in the CDR3. Germline lookup yields CDR1 DFQATT and CDR2 SNEGSKA (reference sequence). The trim removed 1 base at V and 5 bases at J, leaving 4 bases unmatched. The CDR3 sequence is CSARAGTDNEKLFF. The CDR3 bases are TGCAGTGCTAGAGCCGGGACAGACAATGAAAAACTGTTTTTT.

The V gene is TRBV2, the J gene TRBJ1-6; 10 bases are shared with TRBD1. Germline V lookup: CDR1 SNHLY, CDR2 FYNNEI. The length of the CDR3 is 17 residues. V lost 1 base, J lost 1 base, and 1 base stayed unmatched. The CDR3 spells CASSEVGQGSYNSPLHF. CDR3 nucleotides: TGTGCCAGCAGTGAAGTGGGACAGGGGTCCTATAATTCACCCCTCCACTTT.

On this clonotype: The CDR3 carries no conserved terminal phenylalanine or tryptophan, so it likely arises from a read error. The CDR3 DNA is TGCGCCAGCAGCTTGGACGGCGCGGGGTACAATGAGCAGTTCTTA. It is translated as CASSLDGAGYNEQFL. This chain joins TRBV5-1 and TRBJ2-1; TRBD2 might be the D (6 bases). Per the germline V gene, CDR1 is SGHRS and CDR2 is YFSETQ. The germline V and J ends were trimmed by 0 bases and 4 bases, with 11 bases remaining between them. The CDR3 is made up of 15 amino acids.

This clonotype was recorded many times. V usage is TRBV2 and J usage is TRBJ1-1; 8 nucleotides align to TRBD1. There are 14 residues in the CDR3. From germline, CDR1 is SNHLY and CDR2 FYNNEI. The V and J ends lost 6 bases and 5 bases, in that order; junction bases with no gene match: 8. The CDR3 bases are TGTGCCAGCAGCCTGCAGGGGGCGCGGACTGAAGCTTTCTTT. Protein: CASSLQGARTEAFF. The full variable domain, rest sourced from reference TRBV2 and TRBJ1-1, is EPEVTQTPSHQVTQMGQEVILRCVPISNHLYFYWYRQILGQKVEFLVSFYNNEISEKSEIFDDQFSVERPDGSNFTLKIRSTKLEDSAMYFCASSLQGARTEAFFGQGTRLTVV.

The chain uses TRBV4-1 and TRBJ1-3, with D tentatively TRBD1 (5 bases). Germline V lookup: CDR1 MGHRA, CDR2 YSYEKL. V was clipped by 5 bases and J by 0 bases, with 14 bases between them. The CDR3 is 16 amino acids. CDR3 DNA: TGCGCCAGCAGCTTGGCGGCAGGGAGCTCTGGAAACACCATATATTTT. Protein sequence: CASSLAAGSSGNTIYF.